These 10 T cell receptor beta chains share one sample of origin, sequenced in a study of cytomegalovirus exposure and HLA in healthy donors. The PCR used 60 Vbeta and 13 Jbeta primers. Sequencing was performed with immunoSEQ multiplex PCR; in TCRdb, only in-frame clones are kept and a portion is missing. Here the sample spans about 65,000 clones, 60% to 80% being singletons. Sequenced input: PBMCs. The receptor source for this set is a girl aged 10 to 17 in good health and CMV-seropositive.

This chain joins TRBV30 and TRBJ1-4; possibly TRBD1 for D (6 bases). The CDR3 runs to 14 residues. V was pared by 2 bases and J by 2 bases, with 9 bases between. Looked up from germline, CDR1 is GTSNPN and CDR2 is SVGIG (reference sequence). The DNA for the CDR3 is TGTGCCTGGAGTAGGGGGTTTACTAATGAAAAACTGTTTTTT. Protein: CAWSRGFTNEKLFF.

The chain is built from TRBV4-3 and TRBJ2-7; no clear D gene. The CDR3 length is 15 residues. Trimming shortened V by 0 bases and J by 7 bases, and 16 bases separated the two germline ends. Germline CDR1 reads LGHNA; CDR2 reads YSLEER. The CDR3 DNA is TGCGCCAGCAGCCAAGATCGGGTTACGTATCCAGAGCAGTACTTC. As protein: CASSQDRVTYPEQYF.

The rearrangement uses TRBV14 and TRBJ2-2, with D possibly TRBD1 on 6 matching bases. V was pared by 5 bases and J by 4 bases, with 11 bases between. There are 14 residues in the CDR3. Germline CDR1 and CDR2: SGHDN and FVKESK. The chain's CDR3 is CASSTVQGTGELFF. As DNA, the CDR3 is TGTGCCAGCAGCACTGTACAGGGCACCGGGGAGCTGTTTTTT.

This chain uses TRBV30 with TRBJ1-5; unclear D gene. Trimming left V 5 bases short and J 3 bases short, with 14 bases between. In germline, CDR1 is GTSNPN, CDR2 SVGIG (reference sequence). The CDR3 runs to 14 residues. The CDR3 DNA reads as TGTGCCTGGGCCCGGGGTCAGAACAATCAGCCCCAGCATTTT. Translated: CAWARGQNNQPQHF.

The chain uses TRBV10-1 and TRBJ2-7, with D maybe TRBD1 (6 bases). Trimming removed 5 bases at V and 2 bases at J, with 10 bases between. Looked up from germline, CDR1 is WNHNN and CDR2 is SYGVQD (reference sequence). The CDR3 is 13 amino acids. This CDR3 reads CASSPGTPYEQYF. The DNA of the CDR3 is TGCGCCAGCAGTCCTGGGACACCCTACGAGCAGTACTTC.

V and J are TRBV6-5 and TRBJ1-2; 12 nucleotides line up with TRBD1. Germline CDR1 is MNHEY and CDR2 is SVGAGI. With 4 bases clipped from V and 7 bases from J, the junction kept 4 bases outside the gene matches. The CDR3 sequence is 14 residues long. In nucleotides, the CDR3 is TGTGCCAGCAGTTCGGGACAGGGGGCTGGTGGCTACACCTTC. It specifies CASSSGQGAGGYTF.

V gene TRBV7-9 combines with J gene TRBJ2-7; D may be TRBD1 (7 bases). The CDR3 is 16 amino acids. In germline, CDR1 is SEHNR, CDR2 FQNEAQ (reference sequence). V was pared by 2 bases and J by 3 bases, with 17 bases between. CDR3 in amino acids: CASSLRGTAGHYEQYF. The CDR3 nucleotides are TGTGCCAGCAGCTTACGGGGGACAGCTGGACACTACGAGCAGTACTTC.

This chain connects TRBV28 to TRBJ2-7, with D tentatively TRBD2 (6 bases). The CDR3 covers 15 residues. The V end was cut by 8 bases, the J end by 4 bases, with 21 bases between. CDR1 is MDHEN, CDR2 SYDVKM, per germline. This CDR3 reads CASFSRGLHLYEQYF. In DNA form, the CDR3 reads TGTGCCAGCTTCTCGAGGGGACTCCACCTTTACGAGCAGTACTTC.

The V gene is TRBV4-1, the J gene TRBJ1-1; 9 positions match TRBD1. From germline, CDR1 is MGHRA and CDR2 YSYEKL. The CDR3 runs to 14 residues. The trim removed 5 bases at V and 6 bases at J, leaving 7 bases unmatched. CDR3: CASSSGQGFAEAFF. The CDR3 DNA reads as TGCGCCAGCAGCTCGGGACAGGGCTTTGCTGAAGCTTTCTTT.

This clone showed up just once. The V and J genes are TRBV6-4 and TRBJ2-4; D is undetermined. The CDR3 runs 20 residues. Germline V lookup: CDR1 MRHNA, CDR2 SNTAGT. Trimming took off 0 bases at V and 0 bases at J, with 21 bases between the two ends. CDR3 amino acids: CASSDSSARSSHLAKNIQYF. CDR3 in DNA: TGTGCCAGCAGTGACTCCAGCGCCCGAAGTAGCCATCTAGCCAAAAACATTCAGTACTTC.